Presented here are 27 T cell receptor beta chains from one specimen sequenced in a study of blood T cell repertoires in COVID-19. TCRdb's table, derived via immunoSEQ multiplex PCR, lists solely in-frame clones and lacks some. Of around 50,000 clones in the sample, approximately 88% were seen once. Material: peripheral blood. The receptors stem from a human donor in a cohort sampled during active COVID-19.

This clone has only one observation. V gene TRBV9 combines with J gene TRBJ2-7; TRBD2 is a possible D gene (7 bases). The CDR3 covers 15 residues. Germline V gene lookup returns CDR1 SGDLS and CDR2 YYNGEE. Trimming pared 0 bases from V and 2 bases from J, leaving 12 bases between. CDR3: CASSVDPGGTYEQYF. The CDR3 DNA sequence: TGTGCCAGCAGCGTAGATCCGGGGGGCACCTACGAGCAGTACTTC.

The chain recombines TRBV10-3 with TRBJ2-1, with D possibly TRBD2 on 6 matching bases. This CDR3 spans 19 amino acids. Germline-derived CDR1 and CDR2 are ENHRY and SYGVKD. V was pared by 2 bases and J by 8 bases, with 28 bases between. The DNA for the CDR3 is TGTGCCATCAGTGAGCCCACACCTCCCCCGGACTACCTCAACCATGAGCAGTTCTTC. This translates into CAISEPTPPPDYLNHEQFF.

This chain links TRBV7-2 with TRBJ2-1; no reliable D call. The V gene lost 0 bases and the J gene lost 7 bases, with 10 bases spanning the gap. Germline loops: CDR1 SGHTA, CDR2 FQGNSA. This CDR3 contains 14 residues. The chain's CDR3 is CASSLASAGNEQFF. The CDR3 nucleotides are TGTGCCAGCAGCTTAGCGTCGGCCGGGAATGAGCAGTTCTTC.

The J gene is TRBJ2-1, the V gene TRBV12-3 or TRBV12-4, with 7 positions matching TRBD2. The CDR3 has 12 amino acids. V was pared by 0 bases and J by 10 bases, with 0 bases of the junction left unmatched. For the CDR3, the DNA is TGTGCCAGCAGTTTAGCAGCGGGAGAGCAGTTCTTC. Its translation is CASSLAAGEQFF.

This clone has a handful of counts. V usage is TRBV7-8 and J usage is TRBJ1-1, with D possibly matching TRBD1 (6 bases). The V end lost 3 bases, the J end lost 1 base, and 9 bases lay between the germline ends. This CDR3 contains 14 residues. Looked up from germline, CDR1 is SGHVS and CDR2 is FQNEAQ. This CDR3 reads CASSFNRANTEAFF. In DNA form, the CDR3 reads TGTGCCAGCAGCTTCAACAGGGCGAACACTGAAGCTTTCTTT.

The gene calls are TRBV4-2 and TRBJ2-1; 12 nucleotides align to TRBD2. Germline CDR1 reads LGHNA; CDR2 reads YNFKEQ. The trim removed 6 bases at V and 7 bases at J, leaving 7 bases unmatched. This CDR3 region has 15 residues. For the CDR3, the DNA is TGTGCCAGCAGGGAAGGACTAGCGGGAATAAATGAGCAGTTCTTC. Its translation is CASREGLAGINEQFF.

The rearrangement links TRBV5-1 to TRBJ2-5, with 9 bases identical to TRBD2. V lost 2 bases to trimming and J lost 1 base; unmatched junction nucleotides: 0. CDR1 is SGHRS, CDR2 YFSETQ, per germline. This CDR3 is 14 amino acids long. The CDR3 protein is CASSFSGSQETQYF. The CDR3 DNA reads as TGCGCCAGCAGCTTTAGCGGGAGCCAAGAGACCCAGTACTTC.

The chain is built from TRBV7-9 and TRBJ2-7, with a possible D match to TRBD1 (6 bases). The CDR3 spans 15 residues. Germline V gene lookup returns CDR1 SEHNR and CDR2 FQNEAQ (reference sequence). Trimming removed 1 base at V and 6 bases at J, with 16 bases between. The DNA for the CDR3 is TGTGCCAGCAGCTTAGGTCTGACAGGTCGGGGCGAGCAGTACTTC. Translating it yields CASSLGLTGRGEQYF.

This chain links TRBV9 with TRBJ2-7; TRBD1 aligns across 12 bases. The germline CDR1 and CDR2 sequences are SGDLS and YYNGEE. The length of the CDR3 is 16 residues. The J segment lost 5 bases and the V segment lost 2 bases, leaving 8 bases of the junction unmatched. The CDR3 DNA reads TGTGCCAGCAGCGTCTCCGGGACAGGGGGCTATCACGAGCAGTACTTC. Its protein is CASSVSGTGGYHEQYF.

V usage is TRBV19 and J usage is TRBJ2-7; 7 nucleotides agree with TRBD1. The CDR3 is made up of 13 amino acids. Germline-derived CDR1 and CDR2 are LNHDA and SQIVND (reference sequence). Trimming removed 6 bases from V and 3 bases from J; junction bases left unmatched: 5. CDR3 sequence: CASSQTGNYEQYF. CDR3 in DNA: TGTGCCAGTAGCCAGACAGGGAACTACGAGCAGTACTTC. Variable domain in full (rest from reference TRBV19 and TRBJ2-7): DGGITQSPKYLFRKEGQNVTLSCEQNLNHDAMYWYRQDPGQGLRLIYYSQIVNDFQKGDIAEGYSVSREKKESFPLTVTSAQKNPTAFYLCASSQTGNYEQYFGPGTRLTVT.

The gene calls are TRBV27 and TRBJ2-1; D is possibly TRBD1 (5 bases). Trimming removed 5 bases at V and 2 bases at J, with 10 bases between. The CDR3 has 14 amino acids. Germline V gives CDR1 MNHEY, CDR2 SMNVEV (reference sequence). The CDR3 sequence: CASSPDRTYNEQFF. DNA of the CDR3: TGTGCCAGCAGTCCAGACAGAACCTACAATGAGCAGTTCTTC.

The V gene is TRBV9, the J gene TRBJ1-5; D is possibly TRBD1 (5 bases). V gave up 0 bases and J gave up 4 bases, with 8 bases separating them. The CDR3 is 14 residues long. CDR1 and CDR2 from the germline V gene are SGDLS and YYNGEE. In nucleotides, the CDR3 is TGTGCCAGCAGCGTAGGGGGGGAAAATCAGCCCCAGCATTTT. It yields the protein CASSVGGENQPQHF.

This chain connects TRBV18 to TRBJ2-1, with a possible D match to TRBD2 (5 bases). The CDR3 is 18 residues long. Trimming left V 3 bases short and J 1 base short, with 19 bases between. In germline, CDR1 is KGHSH, CDR2 LQKENI. The CDR3 loop reads CASSPGATGKRSYNEQFF. CDR3 nucleotide sequence: TGTGCCAGCTCACCCGGAGCCACGGGGAAAAGGTCCTACAATGAGCAGTTCTTC.

CDR3 loop: CATSRYPQGGYGYTF. The CDR3 DNA follows: TGTGCCACCAGCAGGTATCCCCAGGGTGGTTATGGCTACACCTTC. The chain combines TRBV15 with TRBJ1-2, with a weak D call TRBD1 (5 bases). V was shortened by 3 bases and J by 5 bases, with 16 bases between the two germline ends. The CDR3 sequence is 15 residues long. Looked up from germline, CDR1 is LNHNV and CDR2 is YYDKDF (reference sequence).

This chain joins TRBV6-5 and TRBJ2-6, with D unresolved. The V gene lost 6 bases and the J gene lost 0 bases, with 6 bases spanning the gap. Germline V gene sequence: CDR1 MNHEY, CDR2 SVGAGI. The CDR3 runs to 14 residues. CDR3 in amino acids: CASRKSSGANVLTF. CDR3 DNA: TGTGCCAGCAGAAAGAGCTCTGGGGCCAACGTCCTGACTTTC.

The genes are TRBV10-3 and TRBJ2-7; 7 positions agree with TRBD2. The germline V gene has CDR1 ENHRY and CDR2 SYGVKD. V was pared by 8 bases and J by 7 bases, with 5 bases of the junction left unmatched. The CDR3 sequence is 11 residues long. The CDR3 nucleotides are TGTGCCATCGGCTCGCGGGAGGAGCAGTACTTC. The encoded protein is CAIGSREEQYF.

This chain connects TRBV7-9 to TRBJ1-1; TRBD1 agrees at 7 bases. The CDR3 is 14 amino acids. Germline trimming cut 4 bases from V and 4 bases from J; bases unmatched to any gene: 6. Per the germline V gene, CDR1 is SEHNR and CDR2 is FQNEAQ (reference sequence). This chain's CDR3 is CASSSDRRFTEAFF. CDR3 nucleotides: TGTGCCAGCAGCTCGGACAGGAGGTTCACTGAAGCTTTCTTT.

This sequence joins TRBV19 and TRBJ2-3; TRBD1 agrees at 7 bases. The junction had 9 bases not matched to a gene; V was cut back by 5 bases and J by 10 bases. This CDR3 has 13 amino acids. CDR1 is LNHDA, CDR2 SQIVND, per germline (reference sequence). This CDR3 reads CASSVRQGPAQYF. As DNA, the CDR3 is TGTGCCAGTAGTGTGCGACAGGGACCTGCGCAGTATTTT.

The rearrangement links TRBV7-3 to TRBJ2-1, with D uncertain. Trimming removed 2 bases at V and 1 base at J, with 12 bases between. The CDR3 contains 16 residues. Per the germline V gene, CDR1 is SGHTA and CDR2 is FQGTGA. This CDR3 reads CASSLRRGDSYNEQFF. CDR3 coding DNA: TGTGCCAGCAGCTTACGGCGCGGAGATTCCTACAATGAGCAGTTCTTC.

The chain employs TRBV20-1 and TRBJ2-7; perhaps TRBD1 as D (5 bases). The CDR3 is made up of 10 amino acids. V was pared by 5 bases and J by 3 bases, with 5 bases between. Germline CDR1 and CDR2: DFQATT and SNEGSKA (reference sequence). This CDR3 reads CSAGHYEQYF. CDR3 nucleotide sequence: TGCAGTGCTGGACACTACGAGCAGTACTTC.

J is TRBJ1-4 and V is TRBV5-1, with D uncertain. CDR3 length equals 14 residues. The germline V gene encodes CDR1 SGHRS and CDR2 YFSETQ. V lost 4 bases to trimming and J lost 4 bases, with 11 bases between them. The CDR3 loop is CASSRTELNEKLFF. Here the CDR3 DNA reads TGCGCCAGCAGCCGCACAGAACTTAATGAAAAACTGTTTTTT.

This sequence joins TRBV30 and TRBJ1-5; D ambiguous. With 2 bases removed from V and 2 bases from J, the gap between germline ends came to 7 bases. Germline lookup yields CDR1 GTSNPN and CDR2 SVGIG (reference sequence). The CDR3 extends over 13 amino acids. The CDR3 DNA reads TGTGCCTGGAGTCCGGGTGGCAATCAGCCCCAGCATTTT. Protein product: CAWSPGGNQPQHF.

There are a few counts of this clone. The rearrangement uses TRBV4-1 and TRBJ1-2, with 7 bases that match TRBD1. The germline V gene encodes CDR1 MGHRA and CDR2 YSYEKL. The CDR3 contains 15 residues. The V gene end was trimmed by 0 bases and the J gene end by 4 bases; junction bases not matched to a gene: 5. The CDR3 spells CASSQENQGGYGYTF. DNA of the CDR3: TGCGCCAGCAGCCAAGAAAACCAGGGGGGCTATGGCTACACCTTC.

The CDR3 reads CASSPEGPVDTQYF. The DNA for the CDR3 is TGTGCCAGCTCACCGGAGGGTCCGGTAGATACGCAGTATTTT. The chain combines TRBV18 with TRBJ2-3, with D perhaps TRBD2 (6 bases). CDR3 length: 14 residues. Trimming removed 3 bases from V and 5 bases from J, with 12 bases in between. Germline V gives CDR1 KGHSH, CDR2 LQKENI.

The table lists this clone with a count of one. The chain recombines TRBV15 with TRBJ2-3; TRBD2 matches at 7 bases. Germline V CDR1 and CDR2: LNHNV, YYDKDF (reference sequence). The CDR3 spans 17 residues. V was pared by 0 bases and J by 2 bases, with 8 bases of the junction left unmatched. The DNA for the CDR3 is TGTGCCACCAGCAGAGAATTGTCTAGCGGATACACAGATACGCAGTATTTT. Its translation: CATSRELSSGYTDTQYF. Together with reference TRBV15 and TRBJ2-3, the CDR3 gives the full variable domain: DAMVIQNPRYQVTQFGKPVTLSCSQTLNHNVMYWYQQKSSQAPKLLFHYYDKDFNNEADTPDNFQSRRPNTSFCFLDIRSPGLGDTAMYLCATSRELSSGYTDTQYFGPGTRLTVL.

V is TRBV5-4 and J is TRBJ1-1; possible D gene TRBD1, 6 bases. The CDR3 has 15 residues. The germline CDR1 and CDR2 sequences are SGHNT and YYREEE (reference sequence). V gave up 4 bases and J gave up 2 bases, with 15 bases separating them. The CDR3 loop is CASSRSGVSNTEAFF. The CDR3 DNA sequence: TGTGCCAGCAGCCGGTCAGGGGTGTCCAACACTGAAGCTTTCTTT.

With respect to this clone: A read error may produce the germline difference seen at one junction end. The CDR3 reads CSVDLRNF. The CDR3 DNA follows: TGCAGCGTTGACTTGCGGAATTTT. V and J are TRBV29-1 and TRBJ2-3; D not certain. Germline assignment: CDR1 SQVTM and CDR2 ANQGSEA. This CDR3 is 8 amino acids long.